This is a list of T cell receptor beta chains from one sample in a study of blood T cell repertoires in COVID-19. Generated by immunoSEQ multiplex PCR, the TCRdb table keeps only in-frame clones and is missing some. The data contain 200,000 to 300,000 clones, roughly 84% of them singletons. Specimen: peripheral blood. Receptors originate from a man in his forties who had recovered from COVID-19. CDR3s include the opening cysteine and the closing phenylalanine or tryptophan. A D gene is named only where the DNA matches it firmly. The size field is filled for only some rows; it gives once, few, many or a size class.

d_call: -
v_call: TRBV7-2
clone_size: -
j_call: TRBJ2-1
cdr3_nt: TGTGCCAGCAGCCCCACGCGGGGAGGCCGCAATGAGCAGTTCTTC
cdr3_aa: CASSPTRGGRNEQFF

d_call: -
v_call: TRBV28
clone_size: -
j_call: TRBJ1-3
cdr3_nt: TGTGCCAGCAGCAGAAACACCATATATTTT
cdr3_aa: CASSRNTIYF

d_call: -
v_call: TRBV7-9
clone_size: once
j_call: TRBJ2-7
cdr3_nt: TGTGCCAGCAGCGCCCGGGTCTCCTACGAGCAGTACTTC
cdr3_aa: CASSARVSYEQYF

d_call: -
v_call: TRBV6-2/TRBV6-3
clone_size: -
j_call: TRBJ1-3
cdr3_nt: TGTGCCAGCACCCCAACGAGGACATCTGGAAACACCATATATTTT
cdr3_aa: CASTPTRTSGNTIYF

d_call: TRBD1
v_call: TRBV4-3
clone_size: -
j_call: TRBJ1-3
cdr3_nt: TGCGCCAGCAGCCAAGACAGGGGGAGCAGAAACACCATATATTTT
cdr3_aa: CASSQDRGSRNTIYF

d_call: TRBD1
v_call: TRBV3-1/TRBV3-2
clone_size: -
j_call: TRBJ1-2
cdr3_nt: TGTGCCAGCAGCCAAGAGACAGGGGCTGGCTACACCTTC
cdr3_aa: CASSQETGAGYTF

d_call: -
v_call: TRBV15
clone_size: -
j_call: TRBJ2-1
cdr3_nt: TGTGCCACCAGCGCAGGTCCAAGGAATGAGCAGTTCTTC
cdr3_aa: CATSAGPRNEQFF

d_call: -
v_call: TRBV30
clone_size: few
j_call: TRBJ1-6
cdr3_nt: TGTGCCTGGGGGGGACTCGGCTCCTATAATTCACCCCTCCACTTT
cdr3_aa: CAWGGLGSYNSPLHF

d_call: -
v_call: TRBV2
clone_size: few
j_call: TRBJ1-1
cdr3_nt: TGTGCCAGCAGTGAAATGCGGGGGAACACTGAAGCTTTCTTT
cdr3_aa: CASSEMRGNTEAFF

d_call: -
v_call: TRBV9
clone_size: once
j_call: TRBJ2-2
cdr3_nt: TGTGCCAGCAGCCTCCGGTCTACGGGAGTAACCGGGGAGCTGTTTTTT
cdr3_aa: CASSLRSTGVTGELFF

d_call: -
v_call: TRBV4-3
clone_size: -
j_call: TRBJ1-1
cdr3_nt: TGCGCCAGCAGCCAAGAAGCAGGTTTCGTCACTGAAGCTTTCTTT
cdr3_aa: CASSQEAGFVTEAFF

d_call: TRBD1
v_call: TRBV18
clone_size: -
j_call: TRBJ2-2
cdr3_nt: TGTGCCAGCTCACCCACAGGGGACACCGGGGAGCTGTTTTTT
cdr3_aa: CASSPTGDTGELFF

d_call: -
v_call: TRBV6-5
clone_size: -
j_call: TRBJ1-2
cdr3_nt: TGTGCCAGCAGCCCCGGTACCAACTATGGCTACACCTTC
cdr3_aa: CASSPGTNYGYTF

d_call: TRBD1
v_call: TRBV4-2
clone_size: -
j_call: TRBJ1-4
cdr3_nt: TGTGCCAGCAGCCAAGATCAGGGGGGCACGCGGGAAAAACTGTTTTTT
cdr3_aa: CASSQDQGGTREKLFF

d_call: TRBD1
v_call: TRBV11-2
clone_size: -
j_call: TRBJ1-1
cdr3_nt: TGTGCCAGCAGCCGGACAGGAGTTTTAGCTTTCTTT
cdr3_aa: CASSRTGVLAFF

d_call: -
v_call: TRBV4-3
clone_size: once
j_call: TRBJ1-3
cdr3_nt: TGCGCCAGCAGCCAAGATCCGGTCGAGAGCTCTGGAAACACCATATATTTT
cdr3_aa: CASSQDPVESSGNTIYF

d_call: -
v_call: TRBV18
clone_size: once
j_call: TRBJ1-1
cdr3_nt: TGTGCCAGCTCACCCCCCGGGAACAGGGTGAACACTGAAGCTTTCTTT
cdr3_aa: CASSPPGNRVNTEAFF

d_call: -
v_call: TRBV14
clone_size: -
j_call: TRBJ2-1
cdr3_nt: TGTGCCAGCAGTGTGGGGCTAGCGACCTACAATGAGCAGTTCTTC
cdr3_aa: CASSVGLATYNEQFF

d_call: -
v_call: TRBV2
clone_size: once
j_call: TRBJ2-5
cdr3_nt: TGTGCCAGCAGTGGTGCCCGCGGGGAGACCCAGTACTTC
cdr3_aa: CASSGARGETQYF

d_call: TRBD2
v_call: TRBV2
clone_size: -
j_call: TRBJ2-1
cdr3_nt: TGTGCCAGCAAGACCCGACTAGCGGGAGGTAATGAGCAGTTCTTC
cdr3_aa: CASKTRLAGGNEQFF

d_call: -
v_call: TRBV7-2
clone_size: few
j_call: TRBJ2-2
cdr3_nt: TGTGCCAGCAGCCGGCCGACTAGTCCCACCGGGGAGCTGTTTTTT
cdr3_aa: CASSRPTSPTGELFF

d_call: -
v_call: TRBV29-1
clone_size: -
j_call: TRBJ2-2
cdr3_nt: TGCAGCGTTGGTGGCAGATACACCGGGGAGCTGTTTTTT
cdr3_aa: CSVGGRYTGELFF

d_call: TRBD2
v_call: TRBV5-1
clone_size: once
j_call: TRBJ2-3
cdr3_nt: TGCGCCAGCAGTTATAGCGGGAGAGGGGATACGCAGTATTTT
cdr3_aa: CASSYSGRGDTQYF

d_call: TRBD1
v_call: TRBV2
clone_size: -
j_call: TRBJ2-3
cdr3_nt: TGTGCCAGCAGAAAGGGACAGGGGGAAGCAGATACGCAGTATTTT
cdr3_aa: CASRKGQGEADTQYF

d_call: TRBD1
v_call: TRBV27
clone_size: -
j_call: TRBJ1-6
cdr3_nt: TGTGCCAGCAGTTTATACGGGACAGGGTTAGAGTCACCCCTCCACTTT
cdr3_aa: CASSLYGTGLESPLHF

d_call: TRBD1
v_call: TRBV29-1
clone_size: -
j_call: TRBJ1-2
cdr3_nt: TGCAGCGTTGAAAAAGGGACAGGGGCCTATGGCTACACCTTC
cdr3_aa: CSVEKGTGAYGYTF

d_call: -
v_call: TRBV2
clone_size: -
j_call: TRBJ1-1
cdr3_nt: TGTGCCAGCCCGAACAGGGTCGGGAACACTGAAGCTTTCTTT
cdr3_aa: CASPNRVGNTEAFF

d_call: -
v_call: TRBV4-3
clone_size: -
j_call: TRBJ2-1
cdr3_nt: TGCGCCAGCAGCCAAGAGATTCGTGGAGATGAGCAGTTCTTC
cdr3_aa: CASSQEIRGDEQFF

d_call: -
v_call: TRBV19
clone_size: -
j_call: TRBJ2-3
cdr3_nt: TGTGCCAGTAGTCGGGGTTCTCAACTCAGCACAGATACGCAGTATTTT
cdr3_aa: CASSRGSQLSTDTQYF

d_call: TRBD2
v_call: TRBV5-4
clone_size: -
j_call: TRBJ2-7
cdr3_nt: TGTGCCAGCAGCTTAGGAGTAGCGGGGGGCTCCTACGAGCAGTACTTC
cdr3_aa: CASSLGVAGGSYEQYF

d_call: -
v_call: TRBV5-6
clone_size: -
j_call: TRBJ1-1
cdr3_nt: TGTGCCAGCGGGATTGGTGGTGGGAGTTGGGACACTGAAGCTTTCTTT
cdr3_aa: CASGIGGGSWDTEAFF

d_call: -
v_call: TRBV2
clone_size: -
j_call: TRBJ2-3
cdr3_nt: TGTGCCACGGGTTGGGTTTCTAGCACAGATACGCAGTATTTT
cdr3_aa: CATGWVSSTDTQYF

d_call: -
v_call: TRBV15
clone_size: -
j_call: TRBJ2-7
cdr3_nt: TGTGCCACCAGCACCAGACAGGTGAGGGGCTACTACGAGCAGTACTTC
cdr3_aa: CATSTRQVRGYYEQYF

d_call: TRBD2
v_call: TRBV4-3
clone_size: -
j_call: TRBJ2-5
cdr3_nt: TGCGCCAGCAGCCAAGAGATGGGCAGCGGGAGAATTCAGTACTTC
cdr3_aa: CASSQEMGSGRIQYF

d_call: -
v_call: TRBV5-1
clone_size: -
j_call: TRBJ2-1
cdr3_nt: TGCGCCAGCAGCTTGTCCGGGGGCTCCTACAATGAGCAGTTCTTC
cdr3_aa: CASSLSGGSYNEQFF

d_call: TRBD1
v_call: TRBV6-1
clone_size: -
j_call: TRBJ2-7
cdr3_nt: TGTGCCAGCAGTGATTCCGGGACAGGGACCTACGAGCAGTACTTC
cdr3_aa: CASSDSGTGTYEQYF

d_call: TRBD1
v_call: TRBV18
clone_size: -
j_call: TRBJ2-7
cdr3_nt: TGTGCCAGCTCGCCAGGGACAGGGAACACCTACGAGCAGTACTTC
cdr3_aa: CASSPGTGNTYEQYF

d_call: TRBD1
v_call: TRBV24-1
clone_size: -
j_call: TRBJ2-5
cdr3_nt: TGTGCCACCCGGAGACCACAGGGGGCCAGGCTATGGGAGACCCAGTACTTC
cdr3_aa: CATRRPQGARLWETQYF

d_call: -
v_call: TRBV7-8
clone_size: once
j_call: TRBJ2-7
cdr3_nt: TGTGCCAGCAGCCTCCTGGGTCCCGAGGGGGAGCAATACTTC
cdr3_aa: CASSLLGPEGEQYF

d_call: TRBD1
v_call: TRBV11-2
clone_size: -
j_call: TRBJ1-1
cdr3_nt: TGTGCCAGCAGCTTATTTGAGACAGGGGGGACTGAAGCTTTCTTT
cdr3_aa: CASSLFETGGTEAFF

d_call: -
v_call: TRBV5-6
clone_size: -
j_call: TRBJ1-2
cdr3_nt: TGTGCCAGCAGCCAGCGGGAGGTCGCTGGCTACACCTTC
cdr3_aa: CASSQREVAGYTF

d_call: -
v_call: TRBV18
clone_size: -
j_call: TRBJ1-1
cdr3_nt: TGTGCCAGCTCACCGCCGCGGGGCACTGAAGCTTTCTTT
cdr3_aa: CASSPPRGTEAFF

d_call: -
v_call: TRBV5-6
clone_size: -
j_call: TRBJ1-2
cdr3_nt: TGTGCCAGCAGCTTTAGCGGGACCTCTTATGGCTACACCTTC
cdr3_aa: CASSFSGTSYGYTF

d_call: TRBD1
v_call: TRBV4-3
clone_size: -
j_call: TRBJ1-2
cdr3_nt: TGCGCCAGCAGCCAAGCGGGGACAGGGACTTATGGCTACACCTTC
cdr3_aa: CASSQAGTGTYGYTF

d_call: TRBD1
v_call: TRBV18
clone_size: -
j_call: TRBJ2-7
cdr3_nt: TGTGCCAGCTCACCCTTAATTCCGGGACAGGGGAACGACGAGCAGTACTTC
cdr3_aa: CASSPLIPGQGNDEQYF

d_call: -
v_call: TRBV2
clone_size: once
j_call: TRBJ2-2
cdr3_nt: TGTGCCAGCAGTGAAGTTCGAGCGGGCGGGGAGCTGTTTTTT
cdr3_aa: CASSEVRAGGELFF

d_call: -
v_call: TRBV15
clone_size: -
j_call: TRBJ1-2
cdr3_nt: TGTGCCACCAGCTCCGGGGTCGGGTCTGGCTACACCTTC
cdr3_aa: CATSSGVGSGYTF

d_call: TRBD2
v_call: TRBV7-2
clone_size: few
j_call: TRBJ2-4
cdr3_nt: TGTGCCAGCAGCTTAGCTTTGGGCGGGGGAGCCATTCAGTACTTC
cdr3_aa: CASSLALGGGAIQYF

d_call: TRBD2
v_call: TRBV19
clone_size: -
j_call: TRBJ2-1
cdr3_nt: TGTGCCAGTAGTGGGGGACTAGCGGGAGGGAATGAGCAGTTCTTC
cdr3_aa: CASSGGLAGGNEQFF

d_call: TRBD1
v_call: TRBV4-2
clone_size: once
j_call: TRBJ2-3
cdr3_nt: TGTGCCAGCAGCCAAGTCAGGGACAGGGGGTCCGATACGCAGTATTTT
cdr3_aa: CASSQVRDRGSDTQYF

d_call: -
v_call: TRBV10-3
clone_size: -
j_call: TRBJ2-3
cdr3_nt: TGTGCCATCAGTGACCGGGGGGCCGGCACAGATACGCAGTATTTT
cdr3_aa: CAISDRGAGTDTQYF

d_call: TRBD1
v_call: TRBV7-2
clone_size: -
j_call: TRBJ2-1
cdr3_nt: TGTGCCAGCAGCTTGGGGTTCCTCCGACAGGGGGCCTCCTACAATGAGCAGTTCTTC
cdr3_aa: CASSLGFLRQGASYNEQFF

d_call: -
v_call: TRBV19
clone_size: -
j_call: TRBJ1-2
cdr3_nt: TGTGCCAGTAGTATCGGGGGAAACAATGGCTACACCTTC
cdr3_aa: CASSIGGNNGYTF